A selection of T cell receptor beta chains follows, all from one sample in a study of T cells after yellow fever vaccination. TCRdb recomputed calls from the 5' RACE reads with MiXCR, one row per CDR3 protein. The sample consists of under 550,000 distinct CDR3 sequences, around a fifth of them appearing once. Sequences were derived from PBMCs, sampled about 21 days after the first yellow fever vaccination. The receptors here all came from a man aged 18 to 30 who received the YFV17D yellow fever vaccine. Both conserved end residues are part of each CDR3. The order of the fields is D gene, J gene, V gene, clone size, CDR3 protein, CDR3 DNA. A D gene is named only where the DNA matches it firmly. Expanded clones are given a class, and other clones once, few, many or no size at all.

D gene: TRBD2; J gene: TRBJ2-1; V gene: TRBV4-2; clone size: few; CDR3 protein: CASSPSPIRGGPGNEQFF; CDR3 DNA: TGTGCCAGCAGCCCGTCCCCCATACGGGGGGGGCCTGGGAATGAGCAGTTCTTC
D gene: -; J gene: TRBJ1-6; V gene: TRBV5-1; clone size: -; CDR3 protein: CASSLAHSQENSPLHF; CDR3 DNA: TGCGCCAGCAGCTTGGCCCATTCCCAGGAAAATTCACCCCTCCACTTT
D gene: -; J gene: TRBJ2-2; V gene: TRBV5-1; clone size: few; CDR3 protein: CASSLTFRANTGELFF; CDR3 DNA: TGCGCCAGCAGCTTGACTTTCCGGGCGAACACCGGGGAGCTGTTTTTT
D gene: TRBD1; J gene: TRBJ1-1; V gene: TRBV20-1; clone size: few; CDR3 protein: CSARLTTGVKAFF; CDR3 DNA: TGCAGTGCTCGTCTGACTACAGGGGTGAAAGCTTTCTTT
D gene: TRBD2; J gene: TRBJ2-3; V gene: TRBV7-8; clone size: -; CDR3 protein: CASSLGAGGPGHTQYF; CDR3 DNA: TGTGCCAGCAGCTTAGGAGCGGGGGGGCCGGGGCATACGCAGTATTTT
D gene: -; J gene: TRBJ1-2; V gene: TRBV20-1; clone size: few; CDR3 protein: CSAPPVWARGYTF; CDR3 DNA: TGCAGTGCACCGCCAGTTTGGGCGAGGGGCTACACCTTC
D gene: -; J gene: TRBJ1-2; V gene: TRBV4-3; clone size: few; CDR3 protein: CASSQDQDWDDGYTF; CDR3 DNA: TGCGCCAGCAGCCAAGATCAAGACTGGGATGATGGCTACACCTTC
D gene: -; J gene: TRBJ1-2; V gene: TRBV5-1; clone size: few; CDR3 protein: CASSLVEGADGYTF; CDR3 DNA: TGCGCCAGCAGCCTTGTTGAGGGCGCGGATGGCTACACCTTC
D gene: -; J gene: TRBJ2-1; V gene: TRBV6-5; clone size: -; CDR3 protein: CASSYGTNNEQFF; CDR3 DNA: TGTGCCAGCAGTTACGGGACCAACAATGAGCAGTTCTTC
D gene: TRBD2; J gene: TRBJ2-5; V gene: TRBV5-4; clone size: few; CDR3 protein: CASSLTSAIQETQYF; CDR3 DNA: TGTGCCAGCAGCTTGACTAGCGCTATCCAAGAGACCCAGTACTTC
D gene: -; J gene: TRBJ2-1; V gene: TRBV6-4; clone size: few; CDR3 protein: CASSEIPYNEQFF; CDR3 DNA: TGTGCCAGCAGTGAGATACCTTACAATGAGCAGTTCTTC